Listed below are T cell receptor beta chains from one sample, sequenced in a study of cytomegalovirus exposure and HLA in healthy donors. Profiled with immunoSEQ multiplex PCR; TCRdb holds only in-frame clones, not every one. This table has more than 100,000 clones, 63% appearing once. Sequencing input: PBMCs. The receptor source for this set is a man between 40 and 49 years old in good health and CMV-seropositive. Each CDR3 is given with its conserved first and last residue.

v_call	j_call	cdr3_aa
TRBV7-2	TRBJ2-7	CASRTGLYYEQYF
TRBV5-6	TRBJ2-3	CASSYRTGAITDTQYF
TRBV4-1	TRBJ2-7	CASSREAGGSYEQYF
TRBV7-2	TRBJ2-3	CASSKPTGPSTDTQYF
TRBV10-3	TRBJ2-5	CAISGQGAKETQYF
TRBV11-2	TRBJ1-4	CASSLWETGEKLFF
TRBV6-6	TRBJ2-1	CASSLETGYNEQFF
TRBV5-1	TRBJ1-1	CASSLAGRSLTFF
TRBV16	TRBJ1-6	CASSHAGTGSSPLHF
TRBV18	TRBJ2-5	CASSPPGTGGAFGTQYF
TRBV5-4	TRBJ1-4	CASSLFGTGPEKLFF
TRBV7-3	TRBJ2-7	CASSRAPGAPYEQYF
TRBV10-3	TRBJ2-1	CAIRASTSGGDNEQFF
TRBV28	TRBJ2-1	CASSLAGGSDVEQFF
TRBV11-2	TRBJ1-1	CASSLVPDGMNTEAFF
TRBV7-2	TRBJ1-1	CASSLFRQDEAFF
TRBV7-8	TRBJ2-7	CASSLAPRGPYEQYF
TRBV5-6	TRBJ2-3	CASSLQSTDTQYF
TRBV7-2	TRBJ1-6	CASTLLGTENSPLHF
TRBV12-5	TRBJ2-3	CASGRGLAGPDTQYF
TRBV10-1	TRBJ2-7	CASSESVSGGLAGGLYEQYF
TRBV20-1	TRBJ1-1	CSARRDAGAFF
TRBV5-8	TRBJ2-3	CASSLELGRVDTQYF
TRBV6-1	TRBJ2-1	CASSRDNEQFF
TRBV5-1	TRBJ2-7	CASSSSYGTSGAVYEQYF
TRBV5-1	TRBJ1-1	CASSLIATLNTEAFF
TRBV5-5	TRBJ1-2	CASSLAKRPFLGQGAGGYTF
TRBV5-1	TRBJ2-1	CASRENGAESSYNEQFF
TRBV7-2	TRBJ1-1	CASSTQGGHTEAFF
TRBV19	TRBJ2-2	CASTQLANTGELFF
TRBV29-1	TRBJ2-3	CSVEDRLRGQGYTDTQYF
TRBV2	TRBJ1-1	CASRQGRRMNTEAFF
TRBV7-9	TRBJ1-3	CASSLGQRDSGNTIYF
TRBV5-1	TRBJ1-2	CASRGQRQDYGYTF
TRBV7-3	TRBJ2-7	CASSHGQGVPYEQYF
TRBV5-1	TRBJ1-1	CASSSLDRDKAFF
TRBV27	TRBJ1-5	CASSLGTGEGGNQPQHF
TRBV7-9	TRBJ2-5	CASSERWGVDGETQYF
TRBV2	TRBJ2-5	CASIPWGEGETQYF
TRBV9	TRBJ2-2	CASSPSGRDTGELFF
TRBV5-4	TRBJ1-2	CASSLDRGPLGGYTF
TRBV13	TRBJ2-6	CASGREGSGANVLTF
TRBV7-3	TRBJ2-1	CASSSAGYHNEQFF